Listed below are T cell receptor beta chains from one sample, sequenced in a study of blood T cell repertoires in COVID-19. TCRdb's copy holds only in-frame clones and misses some; the assay was immunoSEQ multiplex PCR. The repertoire holds about 270,000 clones, over 75% seen once, with 9.5% to 12% in the top ten. Sequencing used peripheral blood. These receptors were obtained from an older woman with acute or convalescent COVID-19. The CDR3 runs from the conserved cysteine through the conserved F or W. The order of the fields is J gene, D gene, clone size, V gene, CDR3 DNA, CDR3 protein. The D gene is left open where the match is weak. Clone size appears in some rows only: once, few, many, or a class for an expanded clone.

J: TRBJ1-2; D: TRBD1; size: .; V: TRBV6-1; DNA: TGTGCCAGCAGTGAACGAACAGGGGGAAACTATGGCTACACCTTC; CDR3: CASSERTGGNYGYTF
J: TRBJ1-3; D: .; size: .; V: TRBV7-9; DNA: TGTGCCAGCAGCTTCGATGAGTCTGGCACCATATATTTT; CDR3: CASSFDESGTIYF
J: TRBJ1-2; D: .; size: .; V: TRBV7-2; DNA: TGTGCCAGCAGCGTAGCCGGGACATCTCCTAACTATGGCTACACCTTC; CDR3: CASSVAGTSPNYGYTF
J: TRBJ1-5; D: TRBD1; size: .; V: TRBV28; DNA: TGTGCCAGCAGACAGGGGGCCCAGCCCCAGCATTTT; CDR3: CASRQGAQPQHF
J: TRBJ1-4; D: TRBD1; size: .; V: TRBV3-1/TRBV3-2; DNA: TGTGCCAGCAGCCAATCAGGGGGAGGAGAAAAACTGTTTTTT; CDR3: CASSQSGGGEKLFF
J: TRBJ1-2; D: TRBD1; size: .; V: TRBV5-1; DNA: TGCGCCAGCAGCTTGGAAGGGACAGCAGACTATGGCTACACCTTC; CDR3: CASSLEGTADYGYTF
J: TRBJ1-2; D: .; size: .; V: TRBV19; DNA: TGTGCCAGTACCCCCAGGGCGACTTCGCATGGCTACACCTTC; CDR3: CASTPRATSHGYTF
J: TRBJ2-1; D: .; size: .; V: TRBV18; DNA: TGTGCCAGCTCACCACCCGGGACTTACAATGAGCAGTTCTTC; CDR3: CASSPPGTYNEQFF
J: TRBJ2-3; D: .; size: .; V: TRBV6-2/TRBV6-3; DNA: TGTGCCAGCAGTTATTTACAGTTGGCAGATACGCAGTATTTT; CDR3: CASSYLQLADTQYF
J: TRBJ2-1; D: .; size: .; V: TRBV3-1/TRBV3-2; DNA: TGTGCCAGCAGCCAAGACAACAGGGCCCGTGAGCAGTTCTTC; CDR3: CASSQDNRAREQFF
J: TRBJ2-6; D: .; size: .; V: TRBV7-9; DNA: TGTGCCAGCAGCGCATCAGGAGGGGCCAACGTCCTGACTTTC; CDR3: CASSASGGANVLTF
J: TRBJ2-1; D: .; size: .; V: TRBV27; DNA: TGTGCCAGCAGTTTACCGGGCTACAATGAGCAGTTCTTC; CDR3: CASSLPGYNEQFF
J: TRBJ1-4; D: .; size: .; V: TRBV18; DNA: TGTGCCAGCTCACCAACACAAGATGAAAAACTGTTTTTT; CDR3: CASSPTQDEKLFF
J: TRBJ2-7; D: .; size: few; V: TRBV28; DNA: TGTGCCAGCAGTTCAGTCCTCTCCTACGAGCAGTACTTC; CDR3: CASSSVLSYEQYF
J: TRBJ2-3; D: TRBD2; size: .; V: TRBV4-2; DNA: TGTGCCAGCAGCCAAGGTAGCGGGGACACAGATACGCAGTATTTT; CDR3: CASSQGSGDTDTQYF
J: TRBJ2-3; D: .; size: .; V: TRBV7-3; DNA: TGTGCCAGCAGCCTCGGCGGGGGCCGCACAGATACGCAGTATTTT; CDR3: CASSLGGGRTDTQYF
J: TRBJ1-5; D: .; size: .; V: TRBV3-1/TRBV3-2; DNA: TGTGCCAGCAGCGAAGGGTCCGGGAGTCAGCCCCAGCATTTT; CDR3: CASSEGSGSQPQHF
J: TRBJ1-1; D: TRBD1; size: .; V: TRBV5-1; DNA: TGCGCCAGCAACCGGGACAGGGGGCGGAACACTGAAGCTTTCTTT; CDR3: CASNRDRGRNTEAFF
J: TRBJ1-2; D: .; size: .; V: TRBV28; DNA: TGTGCCAGCCAGGATGCCCGACAGCCCTTCTATGGCTACACCTTC; CDR3: CASQDARQPFYGYTF
J: TRBJ1-4; D: .; size: .; V: TRBV29-1; DNA: TGCAGCGTTGAAGTCGGGCGGAAAGGAATCGGGGAACTGTTTTTT; CDR3: CSVEVGRKGIGELFF
J: TRBJ2-1; D: TRBD1; size: .; V: TRBV7-3; DNA: TGTGCCAGCAGCAAACAAGCGGGACAGGGAAAGGATGAGCAGTTCTTC; CDR3: CASSKQAGQGKDEQFF
J: TRBJ2-3; D: .; size: .; V: TRBV15; DNA: TGTGCCACCAGCAGAGATCGTGTAGATACGCAGTATTTT; CDR3: CATSRDRVDTQYF
J: TRBJ2-3; D: TRBD1; size: few; V: TRBV27; DNA: TGTGCCAGCAGTTCAGGGGGTAGCACAGATACGCAGTATTTT; CDR3: CASSSGGSTDTQYF
J: TRBJ2-4; D: .; size: .; V: TRBV14; DNA: TGTGCCAGCAGCCTACCAGGCGCCCTACTAGCCAAAAACATTCAGTACTTC; CDR3: CASSLPGALLAKNIQYF
J: TRBJ1-6; D: .; size: .; V: TRBV2; DNA: TGTGCCAGCAGTCCGCGAGGCCCCTATAATTCACCCCTCCACTTT; CDR3: CASSPRGPYNSPLHF
J: TRBJ2-5; D: TRBD1; size: .; V: TRBV2; DNA: TGTGCCAGCAGTCGGGCTCGACAGGGGACAGGAGAGACCCAGTACTTC; CDR3: CASSRARQGTGETQYF
J: TRBJ1-3; D: .; size: .; V: TRBV5-1; DNA: TGCGCCAGCAGCGCCACCCCGGGACAAATAGGGATATTT; CDR3: CASSATPGQIGIF
J: TRBJ1-5; D: TRBD1; size: .; V: TRBV2; DNA: TGTGCCAGCAGTTCCCGGACAGGCGGGCAGCCCCAGCATTTT; CDR3: CASSSRTGGQPQHF
J: TRBJ2-1; D: TRBD2; size: .; V: TRBV20-1; DNA: TGCAGTGCTAGTTTGAAGCCTATCACGCTAGCGGGGACCGGTGAGCAGTTCTTC; CDR3: CSASLKPITLAGTGEQFF
J: TRBJ2-2; D: .; size: .; V: TRBV5-1; DNA: TGCGCCAGCAGCGATGGAAGGTCGTCGGGGACCGGGGAGCTGTTTTTT; CDR3: CASSDGRSSGTGELFF
J: TRBJ2-7; D: .; size: .; V: TRBV23-1; DNA: TGCGCCAGCAGTCCCAGACCCGGGAGCTACGAGCAGTACTTC; CDR3: CASSPRPGSYEQYF
J: TRBJ2-2; D: .; size: .; V: TRBV5-6; DNA: TGTGCCAGCAGCTTGGTACTACAGGGAACCGCGAACACCGGGGAGCTGTTTTTT; CDR3: CASSLVLQGTANTGELFF
J: TRBJ2-3; D: TRBD2; size: .; V: TRBV15; DNA: TGTGCCACCAGCAGAGCTAGCGGGGGCCCAGATACGCAGTATTTT; CDR3: CATSRASGGPDTQYF
J: TRBJ1-2; D: .; size: once; V: TRBV19; DNA: TGTGCCAGTAGTACCCAGAGCGACAGTCTCCCATATGGCTACACCTTC; CDR3: CASSTQSDSLPYGYTF
J: TRBJ2-5; D: TRBD2; size: .; V: TRBV2; DNA: TGTGCCAGCAGTGAAGCGGGGGGGAGACAAGAGACCCAGTACTTC; CDR3: CASSEAGGRQETQYF
J: TRBJ2-1; D: TRBD2; size: .; V: TRBV3-1/TRBV3-2; DNA: TGTGCCAGCAGCCAGACTAGCGGGGTTAGGGATGAGCAGTTCTTC; CDR3: CASSQTSGVRDEQFF
J: TRBJ1-1; D: TRBD1; size: .; V: TRBV3-1/TRBV3-2; DNA: TGTGCCAGCAGCCCGGGACAGGGCCCTGAAGCTTTCTTT; CDR3: CASSPGQGPEAFF
J: TRBJ2-3; D: TRBD2; size: .; V: TRBV4-2; DNA: TGTGCCAGCAGCCAAGGCCCGGGAGGGGGGCCCACAGATACGCAGTATTTT; CDR3: CASSQGPGGGPTDTQYF
J: TRBJ2-5; D: .; size: .; V: TRBV2; DNA: TGTGCCAGCAGTGAAAATAGGGGAGAGACCCAGTACTTC; CDR3: CASSENRGETQYF
J: TRBJ1-2; D: .; size: .; V: TRBV11-2; DNA: TGTGCCAGCAGCTTAGATCCAAATAACTATGGCTACACCTTC; CDR3: CASSLDPNNYGYTF
J: TRBJ2-1; D: .; size: .; V: TRBV21-1; DNA: TGTGCCAGCAGTTCTAGGGAAGGGACAGGCGAGAATGAGCAGTTCTTC; CDR3: CASSSREGTGENEQFF
J: TRBJ1-1; D: .; size: once; V: TRBV2; DNA: TGTGCCAGCCGCTCACGAGTGTCAGCTTTCTTT; CDR3: CASRSRVSAFF